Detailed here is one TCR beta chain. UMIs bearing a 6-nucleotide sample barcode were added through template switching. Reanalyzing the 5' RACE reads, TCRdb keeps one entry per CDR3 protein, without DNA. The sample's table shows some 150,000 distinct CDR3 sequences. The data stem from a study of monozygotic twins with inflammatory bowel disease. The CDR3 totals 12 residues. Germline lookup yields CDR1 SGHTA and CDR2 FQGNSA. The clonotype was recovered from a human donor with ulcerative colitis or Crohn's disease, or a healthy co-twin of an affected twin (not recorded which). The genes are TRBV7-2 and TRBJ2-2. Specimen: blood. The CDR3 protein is CASSLASRQLFF. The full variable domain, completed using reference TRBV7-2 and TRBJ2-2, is GAGVSQSPSNKVTEKGKDVELRCDPISGHTALYWYRQSLGQGLEFLIYFQGNSAPDKSGLPSDRFSAERTGGSVSTLTIQRTQQEDSAVYLCASSLASRQLFFGEGSRLTVL.